Listed here are 26 T cell receptor beta chains from one sample, sequenced in a study of T-cell memory formation after mild COVID-19. TCRdb reprocessed the 5' RACE reads with MiXCR, giving one entry per CDR3 protein. The sample comprises approximately 150,000 distinct CDR3 sequences, approximately 13% of which are singletons, and 2.5% to 4% rests with the top ten. The sample was PBMCs or a T cell subset sorted from them (not recorded which). The source is a man younger than 30 who had mild COVID-19 (a few samples of this study predate the infection). Cell type and time point are not known.

This clonotype turned up a few times. The CDR3 protein is CASNLAHQETQYF. Here the CDR3 DNA reads TGTGCCAGCAATCTAGCGCACCAAGAGACCCAGTACTTC. The J gene is TRBJ2-5, the V gene TRBV11-2; perhaps TRBD2 as D (6 bases). Deletions cut 7 bases from V and 0 bases from J, with 9 bases between. Germline V gene lookup returns CDR1 SGHAT and CDR2 FQNNGV. This CDR3 is 13 amino acids long.

The table lists this clonotype with a few counts. This chain joins TRBV3-1 and TRBJ1-2; D is unresolved. The CDR3 is 13 residues long. Per the germline V gene, CDR1 is LGHDT and CDR2 is YNNKEL (reference sequence). The V end lost 0 bases, the J end lost 9 bases, and 11 bases lay between the germline ends. CDR3 region: CASSQDKDGSYTF. The CDR3 coding sequence is TGTGCCAGCAGCCAAGATAAGGACGGCAGCTACACCTTC.

The chain joins TRBV20-1 to TRBJ1-1; D is perhaps TRBD1 (5 bases). The V end was cut by 1 base, the J end by 1 base, with 16 bases between. Germline lookup yields CDR1 DFQATT and CDR2 SNEGSKA (reference sequence). This CDR3 is built from 16 residues. The chain's CDR3 is CSARGPSSQGNTEAFF. The CDR3 DNA follows: TGCAGTGCTAGAGGGCCATCGAGTCAGGGGAACACTGAAGCTTTCTTT.

The chain is built from TRBV6-6 and TRBJ1-5; no firm D call. CDR1 and CDR2 (germline): MNHNY, SVGAGI (reference sequence). Trimming took off 2 bases at V and 6 bases at J, with 8 bases between the two ends. The CDR3 is 13 residues long. The CDR3 sequence: CASSYDDSQPQHF. In DNA, the CDR3 is TGTGCCAGCAGTTACGACGATTCTCAGCCCCAGCATTTT.

This clonotype came up a few times. V and J are TRBV12-3 or TRBV12-4 and TRBJ2-3, with TRBD2 matching over 7 bases. This CDR3 has 15 amino acids. V lost 8 bases to trimming and J lost 2 bases; unmatched junction nucleotides: 10. The DNA of the CDR3 is TGTGCCAGCTCCCTGGGAGGGACCCTCACAGATACGCAGTATTTT. Translation: CASSLGGTLTDTQYF.

This clonotype appeared a few times. This chain joins TRBV5-1 and TRBJ2-1, with D tentatively TRBD1 (6 bases). Germline loops: CDR1 SGHRS, CDR2 YFSETQ. The V gene lost 1 base and the J gene lost 7 bases, with 12 bases spanning the gap. This CDR3 has 14 amino acids. The CDR3 sequence: CASSLSQGSNEQFF. In nucleotides, the CDR3 is TGCGCCAGCAGCTTGTCACAGGGCTCTAATGAGCAGTTCTTC.

This sequence joins TRBV24-1 and TRBJ2-5; D is perhaps TRBD2 (6 bases). V was pared by 3 bases and J by 2 bases, with 9 bases between. From germline, CDR1 is KGHDR and CDR2 SFDVKD. The CDR3 loop spans 14 amino acids. The CDR3 protein is CATSDGDFQETQYF. The CDR3 coding sequence is TGTGCCACCAGTGATGGGGACTTTCAAGAGACCCAGTACTTC.

This chain links TRBV6-2 or TRBV6-3 with TRBJ2-3; D uncertain. Trimming left V 0 bases short and J 0 bases short, with 7 bases between. The CDR3 covers 15 residues. Germline lookup yields CDR1 MNHEY and CDR2 SVGEGT. CDR3 sequence: CASSYSVASTDTQYF. CDR3 DNA sequence: TGTGCCAGCAGTTACTCCGTCGCTAGCACAGATACGCAGTATTTT.

V is TRBV18 and J is TRBJ2-5; the D is unclear. The V gene lost 4 bases and the J gene lost 5 bases, with 11 bases spanning the gap. The germline gives CDR1 KGHSH, CDR2 LQKENI. The CDR3 is made up of 13 amino acids. The CDR3 loop reads CASSRGSRETQYF. CDR3 coding DNA: TGTGCCAGCTCACGCGGCAGCAGGGAGACCCAGTACTTC.

This clonotype showed up just a few times. The chain is built from TRBV28 and TRBJ2-2, with 12 bases that match TRBD1. CDR3 length: 16 residues. Germline lookup yields CDR1 MDHEN and CDR2 SYDVKM. V gave up 6 bases and J gave up 6 bases; unmatched junction bases: 8. The DNA of the CDR3 is TGTGCCAGCAGCCCCTCGGGACAGGGGGCCTCCGGGGAGCTGTTTTTT. Encoded protein: CASSPSGQGASGELFF.

The rearrangement uses TRBV15 and TRBJ1-2, with TRBD1 identical over 9 bases. In germline, CDR1 is LNHNV, CDR2 YYDKDF (reference sequence). Trimming cost V 5 bases and J 4 bases; bases outside gene matches: 5. The CDR3 has 14 amino acids. The CDR3 DNA reads TGTGCCACCAGCGGGGGACAGGGAGGCTATGGCTACACCTTC. Its translation is CATSGGQGGYGYTF. Based on the CDR3 plus reference TRBV15 and TRBJ1-2, the full variable domain is DAMVIQNPRYQVTQFGKPVTLSCSQTLNHNVMYWYQQKSSQAPKLLFHYYDKDFNNEADTPDNFQSRRPNTSFCFLDIRSPGLGDTAMYLCATSGGQGGYGYTFGSGTRLTVV.

This rearrangement joins TRBV10-3 to TRBJ1-5; D gene uncertain. Germline V gene sequence: CDR1 ENHRY, CDR2 SYGVKD. The CDR3 is made up of 13 amino acids. Trimming removed 4 bases from V and 3 bases from J, with 7 bases in between. The chain's CDR3 is CAISASYNQPQHF. CDR3 nucleotides: TGTGCCATCAGTGCGTCCTACAATCAGCCCCAGCATTTT.

This clonotype was counted between two and nine times. Here the CDR3 reads CASSQEGGQPPTEQYF. DNA of the CDR3: TGTGCCAGCAGCCAAGAAGGCGGACAGCCTCCCACGGAGCAGTACTTC. V is TRBV4-2 and J is TRBJ2-7; maybe TRBD1 (6 bases). Looked up from germline, CDR1 is LGHNA and CDR2 is YNFKEQ. V was shortened by 0 bases and J by 7 bases, with 19 bases between the two germline ends. The CDR3 spans 16 residues.

V usage is TRBV6-5 and J usage is TRBJ1-3, with D perhaps TRBD1 (6 bases). Germline V CDR1 and CDR2: MNHEY, SVGAGI. The CDR3 spans 17 residues. The V and J ends lost 0 bases and 4 bases respectively, with 16 bases between them. The CDR3 nucleotides are TGTGCCAGCAGTTACTCGAATCGGGGGGCGCGAGGAAACACCATATATTTT. Residues: CASSYSNRGARGNTIYF.

The table lists this clonotype with a few counts. This chain joins TRBV10-3 and TRBJ1-4, with no clear D. The CDR3 runs to 15 residues. The germline V and J ends were trimmed by 2 bases and 5 bases, with 12 bases remaining between them. Germline loops: CDR1 ENHRY, CDR2 SYGVKD. CDR3: CAISESGGLNEKLFF. The CDR3 DNA follows: TGTGCCATCAGTGAGAGTGGCGGACTAAATGAAAAACTGTTTTTT.

The chain carries TRBV20-1 and TRBJ2-1; D ambiguous. The CDR3 covers 12 residues. Germline assignment: CDR1 DFQATT and CDR2 SNEGSKA (reference sequence). Trimming removed 1 base from V and 5 bases from J, with 6 bases in between. The chain's CDR3 is CSARVDHNEQFF. Written as DNA, the CDR3 is TGCAGTGCTAGAGTCGACCACAATGAGCAGTTCTTC.

In DNA form, the CDR3 reads TGCGCCAGCAGCTGGAACCAAGCAGGGGCCTCTGGAAACACCATATATTTT. Translating it yields CASSWNQAGASGNTIYF. The chain links TRBV5-1 to TRBJ1-3; D is possibly TRBD1 (6 bases). Trimming took 3 bases from V and 0 from J, leaving 16 bases between them. Looked up from germline, CDR1 is SGHRS and CDR2 is YFSETQ. The CDR3 runs 17 residues.

The rearrangement links TRBV11-2 to TRBJ2-7; 8 bases map to TRBD1. J lost 6 bases, V lost 5 bases, and 6 bases had no gene match. Looked up from germline, CDR1 is SGHAT and CDR2 is FQNNGV. The CDR3 is made up of 13 amino acids. CDR3 DNA: TGTGCCAGCAGCACGACAGGGGTAGGCGAGCAGTACGTC. Translation gives CASSTTGVGEQYV.

V usage is TRBV3-1 and J usage is TRBJ1-2; TRBD1 is a possible D gene (5 bases). Germline CDR1 reads LGHDT; CDR2 reads YNNKEL (reference sequence). The CDR3 has 16 residues. The V end lost 1 base, the J end lost 0 bases, and 12 bases lay between the germline ends. Written as DNA, the CDR3 is TGTGCCAGCAGCCAAGTGTACCTGGGACCTAACTATGGCTACACCTTC. It is translated as CASSQVYLGPNYGYTF.

The rearrangement links TRBV20-1 to TRBJ1-2; no definite D call. This CDR3 has 14 residues. Trimming stripped 4 bases from V and 5 bases from J, with 17 bases between. CDR1 is DFQATT, CDR2 SNEGSKA, per germline (reference sequence). The CDR3 DNA is TGCAGTGCTATGCTTCGTATGGGGAAATATGGCTACACCTTC. Its translation is CSAMLRMGKYGYTF.

The genes are TRBV6-2 or TRBV6-3 and TRBJ2-1, with D maybe TRBD2 (5 bases). Germline V gene lookup returns CDR1 MNHEY and CDR2 SVGEGT. V lost 6 bases and J 0 bases, leaving 12 bases between the germline ends. This CDR3 has 15 residues. DNA for the CDR3: TGTGCCAGCAGAGTAGGGAGTAGCTCCTACAATGAGCAGTTCTTC. Its translation is CASRVGSSSYNEQFF.

The CDR3 loop is CASRRHGSTEAFF. CDR3 DNA: TGTGCCAGCAGACGACATGGTAGCACTGAAGCTTTCTTT. This rearrangement joins TRBV7-9 to TRBJ1-1; D is unresolved. The CDR3 spans 13 residues. Germline-derived CDR1 and CDR2 are SEHNR and FQNEAQ (reference sequence). Trimming left V 6 bases short and J 4 bases short, with 12 bases between.

This chain joins TRBV2 and TRBJ2-5; D is possibly TRBD2 (6 bases). V was cut by 4 bases and J by 5 bases, with 11 bases left in between. Germline loops: CDR1 SNHLY, CDR2 FYNNEI. The CDR3 contains 13 residues. The CDR3 DNA reads TGTGCCAGCAGTGGGGGGGTTTGGGAGACCCAGTACTTC. This codes for CASSGGVWETQYF.

This clonotype was observed a few times. The V call is TRBV15, the J call TRBJ1-1, with a weak D call TRBD1 (6 bases). The CDR3 runs to 13 residues. Trimming took 7 bases from V and 5 from J, leaving 14 bases between them. CDR1 is LNHNV, CDR2 YYDKDF, per germline (reference sequence). The CDR3 bases are TGTGCCACCACTCGGGGGCCGGAGACTGAAGCTTTCTTT. Translation: CATTRGPETEAFF.

The V and J genes are TRBV12-3 or TRBV12-4 and TRBJ1-1; 12 bases fit TRBD1. V gave up 6 bases and J gave up 11 bases; unmatched junction bases: 13. This CDR3 has 15 amino acids. This chain's CDR3 is CASSPGTGGVGGAFF. In DNA form, the CDR3 reads TGTGCCAGCAGCCCCGGGACAGGGGGCGTGGGGGGGGCTTTCTTT.

This sequence joins TRBV7-6 and TRBJ2-2, with 7 bases lining up with TRBD2. CDR3 size: 16 residues. The germline V gene encodes CDR1 SGHVS and CDR2 FNYEAQ. J was trimmed by 4 bases and V by 2 bases; bases with no gene match: 7. The DNA of the CDR3 is TGTGCCAGCAGCTTACGGGGAGGGACGCGCACCGGGGAGCTGTTTTTT. Translated, it gives CASSLRGGTRTGELFF.